The 2 T cell receptor beta chains given below trace back to one sample, sequenced in a study of T cell clonality in common variable immunodeficiency. Generated by immunoSEQ multiplex PCR, the TCRdb table keeps only in-frame clones and is missing some. Singletons are absent from the sample, which has some 80,000 clones. The source material was peripheral blood mononuclear cells. All receptors come from a person between 18 and 69 years old in good health.

In this sample, this clone turned up many times. The CDR3 bases that were read are TGTGCCAGCTCATCGAACTTTGGACAGGGGGTTAATGGC. Translated, it gives CASSSNFGQGVNG. The CDR3 as a whole reads CASSSNFGQGVNGYTF. This rearrangement joins TRBV18 to TRBJ1-2; 10 bases line up with TRBD1. The read halts 3 residues ahead of the CDR3 end, with the missing end drawn from the germline J gene. This CDR3 is 16 amino acids long. V was pared by 5 bases and J by 6 bases, with 12 bases of the junction left unmatched. Germline V gives CDR1 KGHSH, CDR2 LQKENI. Together with reference TRBV18 and TRBJ1-2, the CDR3 gives the full variable domain: NAGVMQNPRHLVRRRGQEARLRCSPMKGHSHVYWYRQLPEEGLKFMVYLQKENIIDESGMPKERFSAEFPKEGPSILRIQQVVRGDSAAYFCASSSNFGQGVNGYTFGSGTRLTVV.

This clone was found many times. Relative to the germline gene, one junction end is altered; a read error may explain this. With the read ending 3 residues before the CDR3 end, the germline J gene is used to fill in that end. The chain combines TRBV4-2 with TRBJ2-3, with D possibly TRBD1 on 6 matching bases. The germline gives CDR1 LGHNA, CDR2 YNFKEQ. This CDR3 contains 14 residues. This CDR3 is CASRGGQGADTQYF. The CDR3 bases that were read are TGCGCCAGCAGGGGTGGGCAGGGTGCAGATACG.